This entry features one TCR beta chain sequence. The read halts 3 residues ahead of the CDR3 end, with the missing end drawn from the germline J gene. The entry originates in a study of T cells in women clearing cervical HPV infection. V lost 3 bases and J 4 bases, leaving 10 bases between the germline ends. This CDR3 region has 13 residues. The germline V gene encodes CDR1 MGHDK and CDR2 SYGVNS. Assay: immunoSEQ multiplex PCR; the TCRdb copy retains only in-frame clones and omits some. The sample table includes around 39,000 clones. V is TRBV25-1 and J is TRBJ2-7, with D possibly being TRBD1 (6 bases). The sample was blood buffy coat. This TCR derives from a woman between 18 and 70 years old with a cervical HPV16 infection that either progressed to CIN3+ or cleared (not recorded which). CDR3 residues: CASSEYTGYEQYF. CDR3 DNA (partial): TGTGCCAGCAGTGAGTACACAGGGTACGAG.